Included here is one T cell receptor (beta chain) sequence, with context. These data come from a study of blood T cell repertoires in COVID-19. Study at large: The United States, Italy and Spain provided the acute and convalescent COVID-19 samples.

Data came from immunoSEQ multiplex PCR; TCRdb stores just in-frame clones and leaves some out. The sample has 200,000 to 250,000 clones; approximately 81% are singletons. With 5 bases removed from V and 0 bases from J, the gap between germline ends came to 35 bases. Germline CDR1 reads LNHDA; CDR2 reads SQIVND (reference sequence). The CDR3 covers 23 residues. The sequenced material came from peripheral blood. This TCR was sampled from a man aged 25 to 40 with active or convalescent COVID-19. This chain links TRBV19 with TRBJ2-1, with D possibly TRBD2 on 9 matching bases. For the CDR3, the DNA is TGTGCCAGTAGTCGGACAGGGATTAACCGAGCGGGGGGCTTTACGAGCTCCTACAATGAGCAGTTCTTC. Encoded protein: CASSRTGINRAGGFTSSYNEQFF.